Described below is a single T cell receptor (beta chain) sequence and its context. The antigen remains undetermined. Germline-derived CDR1 and CDR2 are SGHVS and FQNEAQ. This CDR3 contains 13 residues. The V end was cut by 2 bases, the J end by 4 bases, with 7 bases between. This sample was included in a study of somatic mutations in cytotoxic T cells in rheumatoid arthritis. Magnetic beads with positive selection isolated CD4+ and CD8+ fractions, whose purity was verified by flow cytometry. Sequencing used immunoSEQ multiplex PCR; TCRdb keeps in-frame clones, though not all of them. The data contain 12,000 or so clones, under 85% of them seen just once; the ten biggest clones take up more than 13%. Study observations and caveats: More than 20% of CD8+ cells belonged to the largest clone in about an eighth of the 65 patients. The CD8+ clonality of rheumatoid arthritis patients increased with age, whereas that of healthy controls did not.

The sequence came from a woman aged 55-69 years in good health. This chain connects TRBV7-8 to TRBJ2-3; possible D gene TRBD2, 5 bases. The sequenced sample was CD8+ T cells sorted from blood. CDR3 nucleotide sequence: TGTGCCAGCAGCTTATGGGGAGCAGATACGCAGTATTTT. Protein sequence: CASSLWGADTQYF.